One and the same sample provided the 6 T cell receptor beta chains below, sequenced in a study of cytomegalovirus exposure and HLA in healthy donors. PCR amplification relied on 60 Vbeta primers (plus 13 Jbeta primers). Assay: immunoSEQ multiplex PCR; the TCRdb copy retains only in-frame clones and omits some. The table records fewer than 200,000 clones, approximately 80% of them present only once. Sequencing was done on a sample of PBMCs. All receptors derive from a woman aged 18-30 years in good health and CMV-seronegative.

The chain has TRBV28 and TRBJ2-2; 10 nucleotides agree with TRBD2. This CDR3 region has 16 residues. V shed 4 bases and J 4 bases; nucleotides not matched to a gene: 6. Germline-derived CDR1 and CDR2 are MDHEN and SYDVKM. CDR3 sequence: CASSWDTSGVTGELFF. CDR3 nucleotide sequence: TGTGCCAGCAGTTGGGATACTAGCGGGGTCACCGGGGAGCTGTTTTTT.

V and J are TRBV4-2 and TRBJ2-7; tentative D call: TRBD1 (5 bases). The germline V gene encodes CDR1 LGHNA and CDR2 YNFKEQ. The germline V and J ends were trimmed by 0 bases and 2 bases, with 11 bases remaining between them. CDR3 length: 15 amino acids. As DNA, the CDR3 is TGTGCCAGCAGCCAAGATCCTTCGACAGCCTACGAGCAGTACTTC. Translation gives CASSQDPSTAYEQYF.

This chain uses TRBV19 with TRBJ2-2, with D maybe TRBD1 (6 bases). The CDR3 is 15 residues long. In germline, CDR1 is LNHDA, CDR2 SQIVND (reference sequence). The V end lost 4 bases, the J end lost 6 bases, and 15 bases lay between the germline ends. In nucleotides, the CDR3 is TGTGCCAGTAGTACTACGCGCAGGGGAGCCGGGGAGCTGTTTTTT. Its protein product is CASSTTRRGAGELFF.

This clone was detected only once. The V call is TRBV2, the J call TRBJ2-5, with 8 bases identical to TRBD1. The CDR3 consists of 15 residues. The junction had 10 bases not matched to a gene; V was cut back by 5 bases and J by 5 bases. Germline V gene lookup returns CDR1 SNHLY and CDR2 FYNNEI. The CDR3 loop is CASSSGQGVSETQYF. CDR3 nucleotide sequence: TGTGCCAGCAGTTCCGGACAGGGCGTTTCGGAGACCCAGTACTTC. Using reference TRBV2 and TRBJ2-5 for the parts outside the CDR3, the full variable domain is EPEVTQTPSHQVTQMGQEVILRCVPISNHLYFYWYRQILGQKVEFLVSFYNNEISEKSEIFDDQFSVERPDGSNFTLKIRSTKLEDSAMYFCASSSGQGVSETQYFGPGTRLLVL.

The sample holds one count of this clone. The rearrangement joins TRBV28 to TRBJ1-3, with 8 bases lining up with TRBD1. This CDR3 has 15 residues. Germline loops: CDR1 MDHEN, CDR2 SYDVKM. J was trimmed by 0 bases and V by 6 bases; bases with no gene match: 4. CDR3 bases: TGTGCCAGCAGCCCGGACAGGGACTCTGGAAACACCATATATTTT. This encodes CASSPDRDSGNTIYF.

The V gene is TRBV28, the J gene TRBJ2-7; TRBD2 matches 7 bases. The ends lost 6 bases at V and 3 bases at J; junction bases unmatched: 5. CDR3 length equals 13 residues. From germline, CDR1 is MDHEN and CDR2 SYDVKM. DNA of the CDR3: TGTGCCAGCAGCCGGGCGGGGGACTACGAGCAGTACGTC. The encoded protein is CASSRAGDYEQYV.